This entry lists 2 T cell receptor beta chains sequenced from one sample in a study of blood T cell repertoires in COVID-19. The protocol was immunoSEQ multiplex PCR, while the TCRdb copy is restricted to in-frame clones and leaves out a portion. Among roughly 360,000 clones listed, more than 65% were seen once. Source material: peripheral blood. The receptors stem from a human donor with acute or convalescent COVID-19. The donor label of this sample is uncertain.

V gene TRBV5-5 combines with J gene TRBJ1-4; D ambiguous. Trimming removed 0 bases from V and 5 bases from J, with 5 bases in between. The germline gives CDR1 SGHKS, CDR2 YYEKEE (reference sequence). The CDR3 runs 13 residues. CDR3 loop: CASSLAPNEKLFF. Written as DNA, the CDR3 is TGTGCCAGCAGCTTGGCCCCAAATGAAAAACTGTTTTTT.

The CDR3 loop is CASSGRQIYEQYF. Here the CDR3 DNA reads TGTGCCAGCAGTGGAAGACAGATTTACGAGCAGTACTTC. V is TRBV2 and J is TRBJ2-7, with D perhaps TRBD1 (5 bases). CDR3 length: 13 amino acids. In germline, CDR1 is SNHLY, CDR2 FYNNEI. With 4 bases removed from V and 4 bases from J, the gap between germline ends came to 11 bases.